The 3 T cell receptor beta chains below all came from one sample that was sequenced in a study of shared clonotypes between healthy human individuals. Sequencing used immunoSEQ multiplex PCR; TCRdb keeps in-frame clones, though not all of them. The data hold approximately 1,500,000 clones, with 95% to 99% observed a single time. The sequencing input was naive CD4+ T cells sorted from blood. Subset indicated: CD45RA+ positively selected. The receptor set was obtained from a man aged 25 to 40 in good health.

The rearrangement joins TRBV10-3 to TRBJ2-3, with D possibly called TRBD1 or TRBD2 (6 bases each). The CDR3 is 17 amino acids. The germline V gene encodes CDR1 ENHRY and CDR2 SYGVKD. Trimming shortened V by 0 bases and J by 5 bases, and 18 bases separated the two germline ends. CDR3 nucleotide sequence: TGTGCCATCAGTGAGTCGATCCGGGGGCAGGCCGGAGATACGCAGTATTTT. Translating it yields CAISESIRGQAGDTQYF.

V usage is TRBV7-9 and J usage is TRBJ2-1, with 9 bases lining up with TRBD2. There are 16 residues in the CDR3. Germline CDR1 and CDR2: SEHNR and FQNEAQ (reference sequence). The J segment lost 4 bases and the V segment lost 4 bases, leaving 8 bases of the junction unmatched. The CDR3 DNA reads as TGTGCCAGCAGCTCAACGGGGACTAGCAGATACAATGAGCAGTTCTTC. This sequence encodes CASSSTGTSRYNEQFF.

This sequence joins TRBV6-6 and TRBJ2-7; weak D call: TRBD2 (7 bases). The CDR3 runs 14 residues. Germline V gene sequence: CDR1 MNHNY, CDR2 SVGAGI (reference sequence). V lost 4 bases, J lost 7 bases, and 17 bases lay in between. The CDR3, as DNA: TGTGCCAGCAGTTTAACATCAAGGGGGGGGGAGCAGTACTTC. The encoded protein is CASSLTSRGGEQYF.